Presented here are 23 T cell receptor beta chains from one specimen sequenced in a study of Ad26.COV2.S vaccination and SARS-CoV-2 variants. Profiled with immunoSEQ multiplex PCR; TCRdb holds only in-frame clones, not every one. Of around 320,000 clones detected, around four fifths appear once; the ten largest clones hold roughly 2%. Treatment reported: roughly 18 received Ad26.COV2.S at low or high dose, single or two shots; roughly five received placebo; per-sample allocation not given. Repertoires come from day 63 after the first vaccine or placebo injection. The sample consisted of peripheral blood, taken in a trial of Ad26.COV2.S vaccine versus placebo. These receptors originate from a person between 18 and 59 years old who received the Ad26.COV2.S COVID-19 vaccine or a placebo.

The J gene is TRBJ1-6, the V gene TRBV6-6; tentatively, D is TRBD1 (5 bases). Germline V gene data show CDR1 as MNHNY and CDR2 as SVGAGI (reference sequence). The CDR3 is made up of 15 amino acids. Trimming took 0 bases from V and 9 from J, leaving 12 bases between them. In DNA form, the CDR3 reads TGTGCCAGCAGTTACTCGTTTCAGGGCAGTTCACCCCTCCACTTT. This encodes CASSYSFQGSSPLHF.

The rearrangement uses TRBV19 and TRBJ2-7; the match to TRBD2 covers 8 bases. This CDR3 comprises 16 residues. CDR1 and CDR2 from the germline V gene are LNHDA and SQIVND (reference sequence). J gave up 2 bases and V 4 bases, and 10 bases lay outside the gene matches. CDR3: CASSTPWAGGPYEQYF. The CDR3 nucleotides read TGTGCCAGTAGTACCCCCTGGGCGGGGGGCCCCTACGAGCAGTACTTC.

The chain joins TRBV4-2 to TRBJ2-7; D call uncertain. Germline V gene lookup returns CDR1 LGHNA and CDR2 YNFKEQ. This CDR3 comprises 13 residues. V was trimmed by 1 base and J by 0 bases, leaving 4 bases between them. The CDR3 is CASSQGSSYEQYF. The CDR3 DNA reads TGTGCCAGCAGCCAAGGGAGCTCCTACGAGCAGTACTTC.

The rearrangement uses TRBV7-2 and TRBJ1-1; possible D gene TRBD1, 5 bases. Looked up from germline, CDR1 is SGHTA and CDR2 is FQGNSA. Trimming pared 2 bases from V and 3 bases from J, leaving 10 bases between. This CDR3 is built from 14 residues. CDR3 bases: TGTGCCAGCAGCTTACGTCAGGGCGACACTGAAGCTTTCTTT. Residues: CASSLRQGDTEAFF.

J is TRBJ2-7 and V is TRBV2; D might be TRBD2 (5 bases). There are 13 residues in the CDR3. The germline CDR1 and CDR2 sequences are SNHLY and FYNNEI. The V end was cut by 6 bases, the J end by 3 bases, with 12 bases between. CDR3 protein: CASREDPYYEQYF. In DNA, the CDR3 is TGTGCCAGCAGGGAGGACCCCTACTACGAGCAGTACTTC.

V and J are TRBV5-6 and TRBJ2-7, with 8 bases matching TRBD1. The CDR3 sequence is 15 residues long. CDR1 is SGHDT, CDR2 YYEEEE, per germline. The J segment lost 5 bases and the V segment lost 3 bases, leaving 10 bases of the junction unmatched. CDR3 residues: CASSYLDRGIDEQYF. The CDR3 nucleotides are TGTGCCAGCAGCTACCTAGACAGGGGAATCGACGAGCAGTACTTC.

CDR3 residues: CASSSRTGRTEKLFF. In DNA form, the CDR3 reads TGTGCCAGCAGCAGCAGGACGGGGAGAACTGAAAAACTGTTTTTT. This sequence joins TRBV11-3 and TRBJ1-4; D call uncertain. V was clipped by 5 bases and J by 7 bases, with 17 bases between them. Germline V gene sequence: CDR1 SGHNT, CDR2 YENEEA. This CDR3 contains 15 residues.

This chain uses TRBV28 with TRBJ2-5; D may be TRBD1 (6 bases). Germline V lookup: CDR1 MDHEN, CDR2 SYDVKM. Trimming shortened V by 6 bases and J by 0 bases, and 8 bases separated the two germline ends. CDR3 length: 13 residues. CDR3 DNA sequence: TGTGCCAGCAGGGGGACAAACCAAGAGACCCAGTACTTC. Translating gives CASRGTNQETQYF.

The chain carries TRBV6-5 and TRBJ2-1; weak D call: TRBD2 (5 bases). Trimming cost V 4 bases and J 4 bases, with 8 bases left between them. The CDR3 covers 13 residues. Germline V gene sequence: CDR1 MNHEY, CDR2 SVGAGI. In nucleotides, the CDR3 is TGTGCCAGCAGTTGGACTTCATACAATGAGCAGTTCTTC. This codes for CASSWTSYNEQFF.

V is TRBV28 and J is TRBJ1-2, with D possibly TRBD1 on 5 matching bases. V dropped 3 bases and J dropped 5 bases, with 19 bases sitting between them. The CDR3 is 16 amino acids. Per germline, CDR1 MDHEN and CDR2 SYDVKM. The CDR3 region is CASSFPRGGLGYGYTF. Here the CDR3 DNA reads TGTGCCAGCAGTTTCCCCCGGGGGGGGTTGGGTTATGGCTACACCTTC.

This CDR3 reads CASRTLSNYGYTF. The DNA for the CDR3 is TGCGCCAGCAGAACTTTATCGAACTATGGCTACACCTTC. The V and J genes are TRBV5-1 and TRBJ1-2; no reliable D call. The germline gives CDR1 SGHRS, CDR2 YFSETQ. V was trimmed by 5 bases and J by 2 bases, leaving 10 bases between them. The CDR3 has 13 residues.

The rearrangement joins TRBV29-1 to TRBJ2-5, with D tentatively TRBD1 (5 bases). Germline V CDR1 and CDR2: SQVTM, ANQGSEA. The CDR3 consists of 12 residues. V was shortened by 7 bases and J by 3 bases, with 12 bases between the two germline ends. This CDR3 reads CSADDREETQYF. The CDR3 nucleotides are TGCAGCGCCGACGACAGAGAAGAGACCCAGTACTTC.

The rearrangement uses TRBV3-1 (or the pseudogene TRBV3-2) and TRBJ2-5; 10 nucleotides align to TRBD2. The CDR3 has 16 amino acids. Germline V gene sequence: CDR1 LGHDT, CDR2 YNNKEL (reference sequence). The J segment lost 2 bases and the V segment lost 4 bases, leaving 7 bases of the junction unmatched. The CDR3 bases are TGTGCCAGCAGCCCCGGGGTAGCGGGGGGTCAAGAGACCCAGTACTTC. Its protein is CASSPGVAGGQETQYF.

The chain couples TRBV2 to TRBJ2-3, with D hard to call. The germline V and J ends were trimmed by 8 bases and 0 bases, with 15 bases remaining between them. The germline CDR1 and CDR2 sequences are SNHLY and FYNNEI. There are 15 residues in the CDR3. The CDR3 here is CASGNPGTSTDTQYF. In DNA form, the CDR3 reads TGTGCCAGCGGGAACCCGGGTACTAGCACAGATACGCAGTATTTT.

CDR3 bases: TGTGCCAGCAGCTTCGGAATTGTAAGCGCCTACGAGCAGTACTTC. Amino acid sequence: CASSFGIVSAYEQYF. The chain is built from TRBV4-2 and TRBJ2-7; D gene uncertain. The CDR3 contains 15 residues. The V and J ends lost 5 bases and 2 bases respectively, with 16 bases between them. Germline loops: CDR1 LGHNA, CDR2 YNFKEQ.

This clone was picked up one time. CDR3 sequence (DNA): TGCAGCGTTGAATTGGTTGGGGGCACTGGAAACACCATATATTTT. Its protein is CSVELVGGTGNTIYF. V and J are TRBV29-1 and TRBJ1-3; D perhaps matches TRBD1 (6 bases). The V gene's germline CDR1 is SQVTM and CDR2 ANQGSEA. The CDR3 runs to 15 residues. Trimming took off 2 bases at V and 2 bases at J, with 13 bases between the two ends.

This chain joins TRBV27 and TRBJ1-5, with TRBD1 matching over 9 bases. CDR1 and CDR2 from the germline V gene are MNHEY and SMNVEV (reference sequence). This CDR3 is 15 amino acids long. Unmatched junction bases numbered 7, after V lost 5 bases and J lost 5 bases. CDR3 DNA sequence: TGTGCCAGCAGTCGATGGGACAGGGTGGATCAGCCCCAGCATTTT. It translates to CASSRWDRVDQPQHF.

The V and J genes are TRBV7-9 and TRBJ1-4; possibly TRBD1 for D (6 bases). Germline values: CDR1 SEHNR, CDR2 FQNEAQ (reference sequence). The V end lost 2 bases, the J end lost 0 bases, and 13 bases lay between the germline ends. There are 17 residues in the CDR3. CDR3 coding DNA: TGTGCCAGCAGCTTAATGGGGGCAGGCGCAACTAATGAAAAACTGTTTTTT. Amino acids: CASSLMGAGATNEKLFF.

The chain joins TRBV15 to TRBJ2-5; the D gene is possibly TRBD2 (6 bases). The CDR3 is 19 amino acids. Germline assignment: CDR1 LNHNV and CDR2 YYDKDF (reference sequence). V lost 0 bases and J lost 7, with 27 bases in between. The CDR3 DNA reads TGTGCCACCAGCAGAGATCCCCATAGCGGCGGGGCCTCGCTGGGGACCCAGTACTTC. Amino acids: CATSRDPHSGGASLGTQYF.

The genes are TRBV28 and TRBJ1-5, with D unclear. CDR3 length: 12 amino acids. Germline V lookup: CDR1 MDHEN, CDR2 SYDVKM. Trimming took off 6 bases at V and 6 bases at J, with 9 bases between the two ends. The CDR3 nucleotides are TGTGCCAGCAGGGATAGGCGTCAGCCCCAGCATTTT. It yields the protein CASRDRRQPQHF.

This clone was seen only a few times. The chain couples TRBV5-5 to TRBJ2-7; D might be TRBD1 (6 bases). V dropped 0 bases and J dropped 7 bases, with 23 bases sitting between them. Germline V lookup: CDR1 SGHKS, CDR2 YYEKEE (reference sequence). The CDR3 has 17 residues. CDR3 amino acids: CASSLELSRGSKVEQYF. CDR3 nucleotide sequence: TGTGCCAGCAGCTTGGAATTGAGTAGGGGGTCGAAGGTGGAGCAGTACTTC. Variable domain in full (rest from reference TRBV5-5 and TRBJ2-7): DAGVTQSPTHLIKTRGQQVTLRCSPISGHKSVSWYQQVLGQGPQFIFQYYEKEERGRGNFPDRFSARQFPNYSSELNVNALLLGDSALYLCASSLELSRGSKVEQYFGPGTRLTVT.

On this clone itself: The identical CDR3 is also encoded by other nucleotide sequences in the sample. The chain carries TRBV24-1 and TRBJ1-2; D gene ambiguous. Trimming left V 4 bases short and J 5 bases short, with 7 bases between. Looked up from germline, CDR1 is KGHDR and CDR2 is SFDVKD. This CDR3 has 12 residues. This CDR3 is CATSDQRYGYTF. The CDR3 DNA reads TGTGCCACCAGTGACCAAAGGTATGGCTACACCTTC.

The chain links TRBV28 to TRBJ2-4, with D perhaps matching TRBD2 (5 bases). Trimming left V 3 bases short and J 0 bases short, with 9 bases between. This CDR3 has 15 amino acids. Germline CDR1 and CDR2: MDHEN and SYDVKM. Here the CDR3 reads CASSFGGLAKNIQYF. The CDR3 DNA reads TGTGCCAGCAGTTTTGGCGGGTTAGCCAAAAACATTCAGTACTTC.